This T cell receptor beta chain was recovered during a study of T cell changes during pregnancy in multiple sclerosis. This clone occurred once. Produced via immunoSEQ multiplex PCR; TCRdb's table is partial and in-frame only. Among about 30,000 clones, roughly 93% were seen once, and the ten largest hold 3.5% to 4.5%. The CDR3 is 13 amino acids. Losses at the gene ends were 5 bases for V and 7 bases for J; bases not matched to a gene: 7. CDR1 is PRHDT, CDR2 FYEKMQ, per germline (reference sequence). The gene calls are TRBV13 and TRBJ2-5, with 7 bases that match TRBD2. The TCR was taken from a female donor in good health, enrolled as a control in a pregnancy study. The starting material was peripheral blood, obtained in the second trimester of pregnancy. The CDR3 DNA follows: TGTGCCAGCAGCGCCACTAGCGACGGGACCCAGTACTTC. Protein product: CASSATSDGTQYF.